These 9 T cell receptor beta chains were sequenced from one sample in a study of blood T cell repertoires in COVID-19. Assay used: immunoSEQ multiplex PCR; TCRdb lists only in-frame clones, some missing. The profile shows some 670,000 clones, 75% to 90% of them singletons. Sequences were obtained from peripheral blood. The receptors were gathered from a woman aged 18-29 years with acute or convalescent COVID-19.

This sequence joins TRBV4-2 and TRBJ1-2; no reliable D call. This CDR3 region has 15 residues. V was shortened by 1 base and J by 8 bases, with 17 bases between the two germline ends. From germline, CDR1 is LGHNA and CDR2 YNFKEQ. The CDR3: CASSQASGFPEGYTF. The CDR3 DNA follows: TGTGCCAGCAGCCAAGCGTCCGGTTTCCCGGAGGGCTACACCTTC.

The J gene is TRBJ1-5, the V gene TRBV5-3, with D unresolved. TRBV5-3 falls under the ORF class, with uncertain function. Trimming stripped 3 bases from V and 0 bases from J, with 13 bases between. The CDR3 runs 16 residues. The CDR3 reads CARSSCPTYSNQPQHF. CDR3 bases: TGTGCCAGAAGCTCTTGTCCCACTTATAGCAATCAGCCCCAGCATTTT.

V gene TRBV7-2 combines with J gene TRBJ2-1; 9 bases are a match to TRBD2. V trimming: 1 base; J trimming: 5 bases; junction bases outside the gene matches: 6. This CDR3 is built from 16 residues. Germline V CDR1 and CDR2: SGHTA, FQGNSA. In nucleotides, the CDR3 is TGTGCCAGCAGCTTAGGAGGCGGGGGGGCCCACAATGAGCAGTTCTTC. Translating it yields CASSLGGGGAHNEQFF.

This chain connects TRBV6-6 to TRBJ2-7; no clear D gene. Germline V lookup: CDR1 MNHNY, CDR2 SVGAGI (reference sequence). The CDR3 loop spans 15 amino acids. The V and J ends lost 2 bases and 3 bases respectively, with 14 bases between them. CDR3 nucleotide sequence: TGTGCCAGCAGTTACGCGGCGAGTGGCGACTACGAGCAGTACTTC. Its protein product is CASSYAASGDYEQYF.

This chain links TRBV6-1 with TRBJ2-7; TRBD1 agrees at 8 bases. Germline V gives CDR1 MNHNS, CDR2 SASEGT. The junction had 13 bases not matched to a gene; V was cut back by 6 bases and J by 3 bases. The CDR3 has 16 amino acids. The CDR3: CASSEQAGTGIYEQYF. Written as DNA, the CDR3 is TGTGCCAGCAGCGAACAGGCCGGGACAGGTATCTACGAGCAGTACTTC.

The V and J genes are TRBV4-3 and TRBJ1-1; 9 positions match TRBD1. Germline CDR1 LGHNA, CDR2 YSLEER. V was clipped by 1 base and J by 3 bases; unmatched bases: 6. CDR3 size: 16 residues. CDR3 in DNA: TGCGCCAGCAGCCAAGCCCGGGACAGGGAGGACACTGAAGCTTTCTTT. Translating gives CASSQARDREDTEAFF.

The rearrangement uses TRBV5-1 and TRBJ1-4; a weak D match, TRBD1 (6 bases). Trimming stripped 1 base from V and 7 bases from J, with 11 bases between. The CDR3 has 14 amino acids. Germline-derived CDR1 and CDR2 are SGHRS and YFSETQ. CDR3 in amino acids: CASSLREGGEKLFF. In DNA form, the CDR3 reads TGCGCCAGCAGCTTGCGGGAAGGGGGTGAAAAACTGTTTTTT. The variable domain in full, with the rest retrieved from reference TRBV5-1 and TRBJ1-4, is KAGVTQTPRYLIKTRGQQVTLSCSPISGHRSVSWYQQTPGQGLQFLFEYFSETQRNKGNFPGRFSGRQFSNSRSEMNVSTLELGDSALYLCASSLREGGEKLFFGSGTQLSVL.

This chain links TRBV5-1 with TRBJ2-7; 8 nucleotides match TRBD1. There are 14 residues in the CDR3. The germline V gene encodes CDR1 SGHRS and CDR2 YFSETQ. The V segment lost 4 bases and the J segment 2 bases; nucleotides outside the gene matches: 5. CDR3 amino acids: CASSGDRPAYEQYF. In DNA form, the CDR3 reads TGCGCCAGCAGCGGGGACAGGCCAGCCTACGAGCAGTACTTC.

The CDR3 DNA reads as TGCGCCAGCAGCTTGGCCCCGGGACAGACGGTCACCGGGGAGCTGTTTTTT. Amino acids: CASSLAPGQTVTGELFF. The chain has TRBV5-1 and TRBJ2-2, with 7 bases identical to TRBD1. Germline V gene lookup returns CDR1 SGHRS and CDR2 YFSETQ. This CDR3 has 17 amino acids. The V gene end was trimmed by 0 bases and the J gene end by 4 bases; junction bases not matched to a gene: 9.